The 25 T cell receptor beta chains below were found in one sample sequenced in a study of long-term antiretroviral therapy in people with HIV. This was the immunoSEQ v3.0 assay at survey level. TCRdb's copy holds only in-frame clones and misses some; the assay was immunoSEQ multiplex PCR. The table has more than 20,000 clones, around four fifths seen once. The sample in question was unsorted PBMCs, obtained approximately 4 years after starting antiretroviral therapy. These receptor sequences come from a man in his late teens or twenties with HIV.

This clone occurred once. This chain joins TRBV6-1 and TRBJ1-6; D possibly corresponds to TRBD1 (6 bases). Trimming took 5 bases from V and 8 from J, leaving 13 bases between them. CDR3 length: 14 amino acids. Germline-derived CDR1 and CDR2 are MNHNS and SASEGT. The DNA for the CDR3 is TGTGCCAGCAGTAACAGGGAAGGGGATTCACCCCTCCACTTT. This encodes CASSNREGDSPLHF.

This clone occurred a few times. The rearrangement joins TRBV28 to TRBJ1-6; TRBD1 matches at 7 bases. The V segment lost 5 bases and the J segment 7 bases; nucleotides outside the gene matches: 5. In germline, CDR1 is MDHEN, CDR2 SYDVKM. This CDR3 comprises 14 residues. CDR3 protein: CASSGGQPNSPLHF. The CDR3 region has the DNA TGTGCCAGCAGTGGGGGACAGCCAAATTCACCCCTCCACTTT.

This sequence joins TRBV13 and TRBJ1-1; D perhaps matches TRBD1 (5 bases). CDR3 length: 13 amino acids. Germline V gives CDR1 PRHDT, CDR2 FYEKMQ (reference sequence). Trimming pared 5 bases from V and 6 bases from J, leaving 13 bases between. The CDR3 sequence is CASSLDWGAEAFF. In DNA form, the CDR3 reads TGTGCCAGCAGCCTGGATTGGGGCGCTGAAGCTTTCTTT.

This clone has a single count. The V gene is TRBV28, the J gene TRBJ1-2; 9 nucleotides match TRBD1. This CDR3 region has 14 residues. Per germline, CDR1 MDHEN and CDR2 SYDVKM. V was pared by 10 bases and J by 6 bases, with 12 bases of the junction left unmatched. CDR3 protein: CATFRDREGNGYTF. The CDR3 DNA sequence: TGTGCCACCTTCCGGGACAGGGAGGGAAATGGCTACACCTTC.

This sequence joins TRBV6-1 and TRBJ1-6; no clear D. The CDR3 is 16 amino acids. V shed 0 bases and J shed 6 bases, with 12 bases lying between them. The germline CDR1 and CDR2 sequences are MNHNS and SASEGT. CDR3 amino acids: CASSEAPQWGNSPLHF. In DNA, the CDR3 is TGTGCCAGCAGTGAAGCCCCCCAATGGGGTAATTCACCCCTCCACTTT.

The chain has TRBV2 and TRBJ1-6, with unresolved D. The CDR3 loop spans 11 amino acids. V dropped 6 bases and J dropped 9 bases, with 6 bases sitting between them. Germline V CDR1 and CDR2: SNHLY, FYNNEI. CDR3 sequence: CASRQSSPLHF. In DNA form, the CDR3 reads TGTGCCAGCAGGCAGTCTTCACCCCTCCACTTT.

The chain carries TRBV9 and TRBJ2-3, with no clear D. Germline-derived CDR1 and CDR2 are SGDLS and YYNGEE. CDR3 length equals 13 residues. Trimming stripped 4 bases from V and 5 bases from J, with 11 bases between. CDR3 loop: CASSNTLGDTQYF. DNA of the CDR3: TGTGCCAGCAGCAACACCCTAGGAGATACGCAGTATTTT. Supplemented by reference TRBV9 and TRBJ2-3, the full variable domain reads DSGVTQTPKHLITATGQRVTLRCSPRSGDLSVYWYQQSLDQGLQFLIQYYNGEERAKGNILERFSAQQFPDLHSELNLSSLELGDSALYFCASSNTLGDTQYFGPGTRLTVL.

The J gene is TRBJ1-2, the V gene TRBV6-5; TRBD1 agrees at 7 bases. CDR1 is MNHEY, CDR2 SVGAGI, per germline. The CDR3 is 13 amino acids. V lost 4 bases to trimming and J lost 4 bases; unmatched junction nucleotides: 3. The CDR3 coding sequence is TGTGCCAGCAGTTTACAGGGGATCTATGGCTACACCTTC. It codes for CASSLQGIYGYTF.

J is TRBJ1-1 and V is TRBV7-9, with TRBD1 matching 7 bases. In germline, CDR1 is SEHNR, CDR2 FQNEAQ (reference sequence). This CDR3 comprises 12 residues. With V trimmed by 7 bases and J by 5 bases, 4 bases remained unmatched. CDR3 DNA sequence: TGTGCCAGCACCCAGACAGGGACTGAAGCTTTCTTT. This gives the protein CASTQTGTEAFF.

V and J are TRBV7-9 and TRBJ1-4; D gene ambiguous. Germline V gene lookup returns CDR1 SEHNR and CDR2 FQNEAQ (reference sequence). The CDR3 runs 12 residues. V was pared by 3 bases and J by 8 bases, with 7 bases between. The CDR3 bases are TGTGCCAGCAGCTTTGGTGGGGAAAAACTGTTTTTT. This codes for CASSFGGEKLFF.

Points on this clone: Sequence at one end of the junction differs from germline and may be a read error. The rearrangement links TRBV27 to TRBJ2-3, with TRBD2 matching 12 bases. This CDR3 contains 15 residues. Germline-derived CDR1 and CDR2 are MNHEY and SMNVEV (reference sequence). CDR3 residues: CASSLSSGGAHTQYF. The CDR3 region has the DNA TGTGCCAGCAGTCTATCTAGCGGGGGGGCGCATACGCAGTATTTT.

This clone was seen a handful of times. This chain joins TRBV5-1 and TRBJ2-7, with 8 bases fitting TRBD1. CDR1 is SGHRS, CDR2 YFSETQ, per germline. V trimming: 7 bases; J trimming: 0 bases; junction bases outside the gene matches: 9. The CDR3 has 15 amino acids. The CDR3 reads CASGLGTGPSYEQYV. The CDR3 DNA reads TGCGCCAGCGGATTAGGGACAGGTCCCTCCTACGAGCAGTACGTC.

This chain connects TRBV6-1 to TRBJ1-1, with D possibly being TRBD1 (5 bases). Germline CDR1 reads MNHNS; CDR2 reads SASEGT. The CDR3 sequence is 14 residues long. V gave up 7 bases and J gave up 0 bases, with 12 bases separating them. CDR3 DNA sequence: TGTGCCAGCACTTACAGGTCCATGAACACTGAAGCTTTCTTT. Protein: CASTYRSMNTEAFF.

This chain connects TRBV7-3 to TRBJ1-4, with TRBD1 matching over 8 bases. This CDR3 contains 15 residues. Germline CDR1 SGHTA, CDR2 FQGTGA. V shed 5 bases, J shed 1 base, and the junction held 3 bases outside the gene matches. The CDR3 sequence: CASSRGQGTNEKLFF. The CDR3 nucleotides are TGTGCCAGCAGCCGCGGACAGGGAACTAATGAAAAACTGTTTTTT.

This clone was observed a handful of times. The CDR3 sequence: CASSLDDIYGYTF. The CDR3 nucleotides are TGTGCCAGCAGCTTAGATGACATCTATGGCTACACCTTC. The J gene is TRBJ1-2, the V gene TRBV11-2; D unresolved. Germline V gives CDR1 SGHAT, CDR2 FQNNGV. This CDR3 has 13 amino acids. V was shortened by 0 bases and J by 4 bases, with 6 bases between the two germline ends. Based on the CDR3 plus reference TRBV11-2 and TRBJ1-2, the full variable domain is EAGVAQSPRYKIIEKRQSVAFWCNPISGHATLYWYQQILGQGPKLLIQFQNNGVVDDSQLPKDRFSAERLKGVDSTLKIQPAKLEDSAVYLCASSLDDIYGYTFGSGTRLTVV.

The V gene is TRBV7-9, the J gene TRBJ2-1; the match to TRBD2 covers 7 bases. The CDR3 has 15 residues. The J segment lost 0 bases and the V segment lost 3 bases, leaving 2 bases of the junction unmatched. Looked up from germline, CDR1 is SEHNR and CDR2 is FQNEAQ (reference sequence). CDR3 residues: CASSFGGTSYNEQFF. Here the CDR3 DNA reads TGTGCCAGCAGCTTCGGGGGGACCTCCTACAATGAGCAGTTCTTC.

V usage is TRBV10-2 and J usage is TRBJ2-5, with D uncertain. The CDR3 loop spans 13 amino acids. The V and J ends lost 2 bases and 8 bases respectively, with 12 bases between them. Germline V gene data show CDR1 as WSHSY and CDR2 as SAAADI. The CDR3 spells CASSEATLETQYF. In nucleotides, the CDR3 is TGCGCCAGCAGTGAGGCCACCTTGGAAACCCAGTACTTC.

The rearrangement joins TRBV7-9 to TRBJ2-5, with 7 bases matching TRBD2. Per germline, CDR1 SEHNR and CDR2 FQNEAQ (reference sequence). The CDR3 has 15 residues. Losses at the gene ends were 1 base for V and 7 bases for J; bases not matched to a gene: 9. In DNA form, the CDR3 reads TGTGCCAGCAGCTTAGGGCCTGGGAGGGCTGTGACCCAGTACTTC. Translating gives CASSLGPGRAVTQYF.

In DNA form, the CDR3 reads TGTGCCAGCAGCCAAGATCTGGGTACGAATTCACCCCTCCACTTT. Translation gives CASSQDLGTNSPLHF. The chain uses TRBV14 and TRBJ1-6; D is ambiguous. Trimming pared 0 bases from V and 7 bases from J, leaving 10 bases between. Looked up from germline, CDR1 is SGHDN and CDR2 is FVKESK. The length of the CDR3 is 15 residues.

The genes are TRBV11-2 and TRBJ2-2, with TRBD1 as a possible D gene (5 bases). V lost 2 bases, J lost 5 bases, and 15 bases lay in between. There are 16 residues in the CDR3. Germline CDR1 and CDR2: SGHAT and FQNNGV. The CDR3 DNA reads as TGTGCCAGCAGCTTATGGGGCCCCGAAGGGACCGGGGAGCTGTTTTTT. Protein sequence: CASSLWGPEGTGELFF.

J is TRBJ2-2 and V is TRBV6-5; possibly TRBD1 for D (6 bases). CDR1 and CDR2 (germline): MNHEY, SVGAGI. The CDR3 consists of 14 residues. Trimming took 7 bases from V and 10 from J, leaving 19 bases between them. This CDR3 is CASTKTFMGQELFF. The CDR3, as DNA: TGTGCCAGCACCAAAACCTTCATGGGACAGGAGCTGTTTTTT.

V usage is TRBV5-5 and J usage is TRBJ1-1; a possible D gene is TRBD1 (5 bases). This CDR3 has 14 residues. Germline lookup yields CDR1 SGHKS and CDR2 YYEKEE (reference sequence). The V end was cut by 4 bases, the J end by 9 bases, with 19 bases between. CDR3 sequence (DNA): TGTGCCAGCAGCCTCCGGGACGTCTTCGACCAAGCTTTCTTT. Translating gives CASSLRDVFDQAFF.

This sequence joins TRBV11-3 and TRBJ2-1, with 8 bases matching TRBD2. The germline V gene encodes CDR1 SGHNT and CDR2 YENEEA. CDR3 size: 19 residues. The V gene end was trimmed by 1 base and the J gene end by 2 bases; junction bases not matched to a gene: 13. Written as DNA, the CDR3 is TGTGCCAGCAGCTTAGGTACGGGGGGGAAAATTTGGCCCTACAATGAGCAGTTCTTC. Protein product: CASSLGTGGKIWPYNEQFF.

This chain links TRBV5-6 with TRBJ2-5; TRBD1 is a possible D gene (5 bases). V gave up 4 bases and J gave up 5 bases, with 15 bases separating them. Germline V gene data show CDR1 as SGHDT and CDR2 as YYEEEE. This CDR3 has 14 amino acids. CDR3 sequence (DNA): TGTGCCAGCAGCATCAGACAGTACCGGGAGACCCAGTACTTC. It is translated as CASSIRQYRETQYF.

This chain connects TRBV9 to TRBJ1-3, with D maybe TRBD1 (6 bases). Looked up from germline, CDR1 is SGDLS and CDR2 is YYNGEE. The CDR3 has 17 residues. The ends were cut back, 2 bases at V and 2 bases at J, with 17 bases in the middle. CDR3 nucleotide sequence: TGTGCCAGCAGCGTCATGAGTACAGGGTTCCCTGGAAACACCATATATTTT. Amino acid sequence: CASSVMSTGFPGNTIYF.